This T cell receptor (beta chain) derives from a study of OX40 agonist ivuxolimab in advanced cancers. Study-wide findings and caveats: Expanded peripheral T-cell antigen specificity went undetermined.

In regard to this clone: Its antigen remains unknown.

The germline gives CDR1 DFQATT, CDR2 SNEGSKA (reference sequence). Trimming took 4 bases from V and 9 from J, leaving 10 bases between them. There are 11 residues in the CDR3. Clones were read by immunoSEQ multiplex PCR, and TCRdb kept only the in-frame ones, dropping some. The sample has roughly 40,000 clones, over 75% seen once. The material was CD4+ or CD8+ T cells sorted from blood, obtained in a trial of the OX40 agonist ivuxolimab. The origin of this receptor is an adult with an advanced solid tumor such as melanoma, head and neck, liver or kidney cancer. The chain recombines TRBV20-1 with TRBJ1-5; TRBD1 is a possible D gene (5 bases). CDR3 protein: CSAKWGTPQHF. CDR3 DNA sequence: TGCAGTGCTAAATGGGGGACGCCCCAGCATTTT.